These 14 T cell receptor beta chains came from one sample sequenced in a study of Graves' ophthalmopathy and Graves' hyperthyroidism. For repertoire sequencing, the TCR beta CDR3 regions were amplified from RNA transcripts. First-round RT-PCR with HTBI primers preceded a second-round multiplex PCR. TCRdb analysed the multiplex PCR reads with MiXCR anew, one entry per CDR3 protein. The sample records hundreds of thousands of distinct CDR3 sequences, roughly 21% being singletons. Material: peripheral blood. The receptors were sampled from a young woman with stable Graves' hyperthyroidism.

The chain couples TRBV7-3 to TRBJ1-5; D perhaps matches TRBD1 (5 bases). Trimming removed 8 bases at V and 4 bases at J, with 9 bases between. CDR3 length: 12 residues. Germline loops: CDR1 SGHTA, CDR2 FQGTGA. For the CDR3, the DNA is TGTGCCAGCCCCAGGGTTAATCAGCCCCAGCATTTT. Translated: CASPRVNQPQHF.

This clonotype has a handful of counts. The chain employs TRBV30 and TRBJ2-7; the D gene is possibly TRBD1 (5 bases). Trimming removed 2 bases at V and 0 bases at J, with 17 bases between. This CDR3 is built from 16 residues. CDR1 and CDR2 (germline): GTSNPN, SVGIG (reference sequence). The chain's CDR3 is CAWSPSGHLLSYEQYF. CDR3 DNA: TGTGCCTGGAGTCCATCAGGACACCTTCTCTCCTACGAGCAGTACTTC.

This clonotype was detected many times. The J gene is TRBJ1-2, the V gene TRBV28; no definite D call. From germline, CDR1 is MDHEN and CDR2 SYDVKM. The CDR3 sequence is 14 residues long. V was pared by 3 bases and J by 5 bases, with 13 bases between. Here the CDR3 reads CASSFGGIRYGYTF. The DNA for the CDR3 is TGTGCCAGCAGTTTTGGTGGAATCCGTTATGGCTACACCTTC.

The chain links TRBV6-2 or TRBV6-3 to TRBJ2-7; 7 nucleotides agree with TRBD2. V dropped 6 bases and J dropped 0; count of bases not matched to a gene: 8. Germline CDR1 reads MNHEY; CDR2 reads SVGEGT. This CDR3 contains 15 residues. CDR3 nucleotide sequence: TGTGCCAGCAGCCGATTAGCGGGTAGCTCCTACGAGCAGTACTTC. Its protein product is CASSRLAGSSYEQYF.

The chain joins TRBV27 to TRBJ1-2, with TRBD1 matching 9 bases. The CDR3 spans 13 residues. V shed 6 bases and J 8 bases; nucleotides not matched to a gene: 7. Per the germline V gene, CDR1 is MNHEY and CDR2 is SMNVEV (reference sequence). CDR3 nucleotides: TGTGCCAGCAGGGATCGGACAGGGGAGGGCTACACCTTC. Translated: CASRDRTGEGYTF.

The sample holds many counts of this clonotype. This chain uses TRBV28 with TRBJ1-3; TRBD1 is a possible D gene (6 bases). Germline V CDR1 and CDR2: MDHEN, SYDVKM. The CDR3 contains 13 residues. Trimming left V 6 bases short and J 8 bases short, with 14 bases between. In nucleotides, the CDR3 is TGTGCCAGCAGACAGGGAGGCTGGGACACCATATATTTT. Protein: CASRQGGWDTIYF.

This clonotype was seen repeatedly, ten times or more. The junction differs from germline at one of its ends, possibly a read error. The chain uses TRBV12-3 or TRBV12-4 and TRBJ2-4, with D possibly TRBD1 on 6 matching bases. The CDR3 has 12 residues. This chain's CDR3 is CASRDVRDIKYF. In nucleotides, the CDR3 is TGTGCCAGCAGGGACGTTAGGGACATTAAGTACTTC.

This clonotype was recorded a few times. The rearrangement uses TRBV2 and TRBJ2-5; TRBD2 aligns across 8 bases. CDR3 length: 14 residues. V lost 6 bases, J lost 5 bases, and 8 bases stayed unmatched. The V gene's germline CDR1 is SNHLY and CDR2 FYNNEI. CDR3 amino acids: CASRPSGSGETQYF. As DNA, the CDR3 is TGTGCCAGCAGACCGAGCGGGAGCGGGGAGACCCAGTACTTC.

This sequence joins TRBV10-2 and TRBJ1-2; D is ambiguous. This CDR3 is built from 14 residues. Germline loops: CDR1 WSHSY, CDR2 SAAADI. The V end lost 2 bases, the J end lost 4 bases, and 11 bases lay between the germline ends. The CDR3 DNA follows: TGCGCCAGCAGTGAGAGTAGCGCGAGCTATGGCTACACCTTC. Amino acid sequence: CASSESSASYGYTF.

This clonotype was seen many times. The rearrangement links TRBV28 to TRBJ2-2; D gene uncertain. The CDR3 spans 12 residues. The germline gives CDR1 MDHEN, CDR2 SYDVKM. Trimming removed 7 bases at V and 5 bases at J, with 8 bases between. The CDR3 DNA reads TGTGCCAGCACAGGTCTGACCGGGGAGCTGTTTTTT. Translating it yields CASTGLTGELFF.

The chain couples TRBV6-1 to TRBJ2-7; D is undetermined. Trimming stripped 9 bases from V and 0 bases from J, with 9 bases between. CDR3 length: 12 amino acids. CDR1 MNHNS and CDR2 SASEGT come from the germline V gene. CDR3 nucleotides: TGTGCCAGTTCTACTCCCTCCTACGAGCAGTACTTC. This gives the protein CASSTPSYEQYF.

This clonotype was seen ten or more times. The CDR3 bases are TGTGCCAGCAGCTCGCCATACAGGGGGCGCACCTTGGATGGCTACACCTTC. Translation: CASSSPYRGRTLDGYTF. The chain has TRBV7-8 and TRBJ1-2; 9 nucleotides line up with TRBD1. J lost 6 bases, V lost 4 bases, and 15 bases had no gene match. The CDR3 totals 17 residues. Germline V gene data show CDR1 as SGHVS and CDR2 as FQNEAQ.

The sample holds a few counts of this clonotype. A clone one base away is much larger, so this may be a read error. The rearrangement links TRBV20-1 to TRBJ2-5, with a possible D match to TRBD2 (5 bases). CDR1 DFQATT and CDR2 SNEGSKA come from the germline V gene (reference sequence). V was pared by 5 bases and J by 7 bases, with 14 bases between. The length of the CDR3 is 12 residues. The CDR3 DNA sequence: TGCAGTGCTCGTACTAGGGCTGGGACCCAGTACTTC. Its translation: CSARTRAGTQYF.

This rearrangement joins TRBV27 to TRBJ1-2, with 8 bases identical to TRBD1. The CDR3 sequence is 14 residues long. From germline, CDR1 is MNHEY and CDR2 SMNVEV (reference sequence). Losses at the gene ends were 5 bases for V and 7 bases for J; bases not matched to a gene: 9. CDR3 amino acids: CASSPFDRGGGYTF. The CDR3 DNA reads TGTGCCAGCAGTCCCTTCGACAGGGGTGGTGGCTACACCTTC.